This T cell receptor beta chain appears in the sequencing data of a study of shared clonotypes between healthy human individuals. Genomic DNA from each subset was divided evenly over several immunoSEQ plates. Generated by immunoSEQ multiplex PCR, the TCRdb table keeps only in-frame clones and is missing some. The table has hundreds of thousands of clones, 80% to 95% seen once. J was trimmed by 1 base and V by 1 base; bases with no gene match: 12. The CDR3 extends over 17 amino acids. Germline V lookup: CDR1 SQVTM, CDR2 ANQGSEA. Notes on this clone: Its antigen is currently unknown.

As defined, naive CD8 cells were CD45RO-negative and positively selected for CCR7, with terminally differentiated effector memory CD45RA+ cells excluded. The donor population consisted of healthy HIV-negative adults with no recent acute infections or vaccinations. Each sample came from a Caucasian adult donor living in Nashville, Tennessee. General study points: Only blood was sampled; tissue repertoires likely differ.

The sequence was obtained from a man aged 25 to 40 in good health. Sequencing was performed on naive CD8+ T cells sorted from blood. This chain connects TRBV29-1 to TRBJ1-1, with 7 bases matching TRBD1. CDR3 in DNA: TGCAGCGTTGAAGGGGACAGAAACCAAAATAAGAACACTGAAGCTTTCTTT. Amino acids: CSVEGDRNQNKNTEAFF.